This T cell receptor beta chain was observed in a study of naive and memory T cell subsets. On this clonotype: Its matching antigen is unknown.

Both TRBC1 and TRBC2 were covered by a beta constant-region primer of two equimolar oligonucleotides. In TCRdb, the UMI-ligation and nested PCR reads were re-called with MiXCR into one record per CDR3 protein. The sample consists of fewer than 40,000 distinct CDR3 sequences, more than 10% of them appearing once. Findings and caveats of the study: Between naive and memory subsets, TCR abundance power law exponents differed.

CD45RA-CD27- cells were effector memory; CD45RA+CD27- cells were EMRA. The ends lost 6 bases at V and 8 bases at J; junction bases unmatched: 14. The CDR3 extends over 16 amino acids. The germline CDR1 and CDR2 sequences are SGHKS and YYEKEE (reference sequence). This TCR derives from a human donor in good health. The V gene is TRBV5-5, the J gene TRBJ2-4, with 10 bases that match TRBD2. Sequenced material: effector memory CD4+ T cells from blood. As for subset: effector memory, CD45RA- CD27-. The CDR3 nucleotides read TGTGCCAGCACCTGGTGGTCTAGCGGGAGTGGGGACATTCAGTACTTC. This gives the protein CASTWWSSGSGDIQYF. Looking up the rest from reference TRBV5-5 and TRBJ2-4 gives the full variable domain: DAGVTQSPTHLIKTRGQQVTLRCSPISGHKSVSWYQQVLGQGPQFIFQYYEKEERGRGNFPDRFSARQFPNYSSELNVNALLLGDSALYLCASTWWSSGSGDIQYFGAGTRLSVL.